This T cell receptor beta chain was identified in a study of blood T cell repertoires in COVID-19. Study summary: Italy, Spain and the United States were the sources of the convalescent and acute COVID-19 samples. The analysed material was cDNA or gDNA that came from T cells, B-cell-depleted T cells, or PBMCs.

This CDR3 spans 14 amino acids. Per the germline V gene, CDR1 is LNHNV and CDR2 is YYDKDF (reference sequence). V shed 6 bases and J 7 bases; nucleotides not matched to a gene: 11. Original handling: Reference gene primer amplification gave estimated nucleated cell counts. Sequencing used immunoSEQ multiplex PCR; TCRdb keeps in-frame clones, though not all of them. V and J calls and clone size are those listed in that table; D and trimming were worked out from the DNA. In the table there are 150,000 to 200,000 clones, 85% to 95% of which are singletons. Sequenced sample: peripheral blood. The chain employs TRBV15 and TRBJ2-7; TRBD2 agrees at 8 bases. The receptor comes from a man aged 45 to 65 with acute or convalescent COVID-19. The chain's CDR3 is CATSSGAGRKEQYF. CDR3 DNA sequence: TGTGCCACCAGTAGCGGGGCGGGAAGGAAAGAGCAGTACTTC.